One sample yielded the 18 T cell receptor beta chains listed below, sequenced in a study of T cell responses to AZD1222 COVID-19 vaccine. The method was immunoSEQ multiplex PCR; TCRdb's version includes in-frame clones alone and lacks a portion of them. The repertoire holds about 150,000 clones, about 90% seen once, with around 5.4% in the top ten. The starting material was peripheral blood, obtained on day 0 of AZD1222 vaccination. The receptors derive from an adult in good health.

This clone was detected once. The chain links TRBV27 to TRBJ2-3; 7 nucleotides align to TRBD1. Germline CDR1 reads MNHEY; CDR2 reads SMNVEV (reference sequence). Trimming cost V 7 bases and J 1 base; bases outside gene matches: 11. The CDR3 runs 16 residues. The CDR3 bases are TGTGCCAGCACCACCTCGACAGGGTCGGGCACAGATACGCAGTATTTT. Its protein product is CASTTSTGSGTDTQYF.

The chain employs TRBV18 and TRBJ1-1, with unresolved D. The V gene's germline CDR1 is KGHSH and CDR2 LQKENI. The V end was cut by 3 bases, the J end by 4 bases, with 24 bases between. The CDR3 has 18 amino acids. CDR3 protein: CASSPPNSWGPYGTEAFF. The DNA for the CDR3 is TGTGCCAGCTCACCGCCCAATTCGTGGGGTCCGTATGGCACTGAAGCTTTCTTT.

The V and J genes are TRBV6-5 and TRBJ2-3, with 7 bases aligning to TRBD1. CDR3 length: 11 residues. V lost 4 bases and J lost 12; bases outside the gene matches: 4. The germline gives CDR1 MNHEY, CDR2 SVGAGI. The CDR3 loop is CASSFWDSQYF. Written as DNA, the CDR3 is TGTGCCAGCAGTTTCTGGGACAGTCAGTATTTT.

This clone was detected once. The CDR3 sequence: CASSRQGTNSPLHF. For the CDR3, the DNA is TGTGCCAGCAGTCGACAGGGAACAAATTCACCCCTCCACTTT. The chain uses TRBV6-4 and TRBJ1-6; TRBD1 aligns across 7 bases. The CDR3 is 14 residues long. Germline trimming cut 5 bases from V and 7 bases from J; bases unmatched to any gene: 5. Per germline, CDR1 MRHNA and CDR2 SNTAGT.

The chain carries TRBV28 and TRBJ2-5; TRBD1 aligns across 11 bases. Looked up from germline, CDR1 is MDHEN and CDR2 is SYDVKM. The V and J ends lost 5 bases and 2 bases, in that order; junction bases with no gene match: 7. The length of the CDR3 is 16 residues. DNA for the CDR3: TGTGCCAGCAGTACCCCGGGACAGGGGGAACAAGAGACCCAGTACTTC. Protein sequence: CASSTPGQGEQETQYF.

The chain couples TRBV27 to TRBJ2-1; no definite D call. V lost 3 bases and J lost 4, with 7 bases in between. The CDR3 runs 13 residues. Germline assignment: CDR1 MNHEY and CDR2 SMNVEV (reference sequence). The chain's CDR3 is CASSFSRYNEQFF. The CDR3 DNA reads TGTGCCAGCAGTTTTTCCCGTTACAATGAGCAGTTCTTC.

V usage is TRBV19 and J usage is TRBJ2-2; 10 positions agree with TRBD1. CDR1 is LNHDA, CDR2 SQIVND, per germline (reference sequence). V lost 9 bases and J lost 7; bases outside the gene matches: 5. CDR3 length equals 13 residues. In DNA, the CDR3 is TGTGCCAGCTCCCGGGACAGGGGCGGGGAGCTGTTTTTT. Its protein product is CASSRDRGGELFF.

The genes are TRBV7-9 and TRBJ1-1; D might be TRBD1 (5 bases). This CDR3 has 12 residues. Germline V gives CDR1 SEHNR, CDR2 FQNEAQ (reference sequence). V lost 5 bases and J 6 bases, leaving 10 bases between the germline ends. The CDR3 region has the DNA TGTGCCAGCAGCCCCCAGGGAGCTGAAGCTTTCTTT. Amino acid sequence: CASSPQGAEAFF.

As to this clone: Other DNA sequences in the sample encode the same CDR3. The chain combines TRBV28 with TRBJ2-7; 13 bases map to TRBD2. Germline V CDR1 and CDR2: MDHEN, SYDVKM. The V gene end was trimmed by 6 bases and the J gene end by 4 bases; junction bases not matched to a gene: 6. This CDR3 contains 15 residues. In DNA form, the CDR3 reads TGTGCCAGCAGCCCCGGGACTAGCGGGACGTACGAGCAGTACTTC. Translation: CASSPGTSGTYEQYF.

This chain uses TRBV7-2 with TRBJ1-6; 7 nucleotides line up with TRBD1. J was trimmed by 7 bases and V by 5 bases; bases with no gene match: 11. Germline V gene sequence: CDR1 SGHTA, CDR2 FQGNSA. The CDR3 sequence is 16 residues long. CDR3 protein: CASSTFLTGRNSPLHF. The CDR3 DNA is TGTGCCAGCAGCACGTTTCTGACAGGGCGAAATTCACCCCTCCACTTT.

The chain is built from TRBV11-2 and TRBJ2-5; D unresolved. The V end was cut by 5 bases, the J end by 9 bases, with 7 bases between. This CDR3 is built from 10 residues. The germline gives CDR1 SGHAT, CDR2 FQNNGV. This CDR3 reads CASSGGAQYF. The CDR3 DNA reads as TGTGCCAGCAGCGGCGGTGCCCAGTACTTC.

The rearrangement uses TRBV6-6 and TRBJ2-1, with 8 bases lining up with TRBD2. Per the germline V gene, CDR1 is MNHNY and CDR2 is SVGAGI (reference sequence). This CDR3 has 14 residues. J lost 5 bases, V lost 11 bases, and 11 bases had no gene match. CDR3 residues: CAGQAGEGNNEQFF. For the CDR3, the DNA is TGTGCCGGACAAGCGGGAGAGGGTAACAATGAGCAGTTCTTC.

The V gene is TRBV7-8, the J gene TRBJ2-5, with TRBD1 matching 10 bases. The CDR3 loop spans 14 amino acids. V was clipped by 4 bases and J by 5 bases; unmatched bases: 4. CDR1 is SGHVS and CDR2 is FQNEAQ in the germline V gene. The CDR3 reads CASSSDRGEETQYF. As DNA, the CDR3 is TGTGCCAGCAGCTCGGACAGGGGGGAGGAGACCCAGTACTTC.

The chain joins TRBV19 to TRBJ1-4; a weak D match, TRBD1 (6 bases). CDR1 and CDR2 (germline): LNHDA, SQIVND (reference sequence). This CDR3 has 13 residues. V was trimmed by 6 bases and J by 7 bases, leaving 12 bases between them. The CDR3 here is CASRGGVGEKLFF. As DNA, the CDR3 is TGTGCCAGTAGAGGGGGTGTGGGTGAAAAACTGTTTTTT.

The V gene is TRBV7-2, the J gene TRBJ2-3; possibly TRBD1 for D (5 bases). This CDR3 region has 15 residues. V lost 3 bases and J 4 bases, leaving 14 bases between the germline ends. Germline CDR1 is SGHTA and CDR2 is FQGNSA. In nucleotides, the CDR3 is TGTGCCAGCAGCTTTGGGCAGGGCGTCGCAGATACGCAGTATTTT. Protein sequence: CASSFGQGVADTQYF.

This clone was observed once. The rearrangement joins TRBV12-3 or TRBV12-4 to TRBJ1-2, with a tentative D call TRBD1 (6 bases). V was shortened by 6 bases and J by 4 bases, with 9 bases between the two germline ends. The CDR3 totals 12 residues. CDR3 sequence reads: CASSLGAYGYTF. The CDR3 nucleotides are TGTGCCAGCAGCTTGGGGGCCTATGGCTACACCTTC.

The chain combines TRBV7-2 with TRBJ2-2; D might be TRBD2 (6 bases). Germline V gene sequence: CDR1 SGHTA, CDR2 FQGNSA. CDR3 length: 14 residues. The V gene lost 5 bases and the J gene lost 2 bases, with 9 bases spanning the gap. CDR3 sequence: CASSHSGNTGELFF. CDR3 sequence (DNA): TGTGCCAGCAGCCATAGCGGAAACACCGGGGAGCTGTTTTTT.

This chain connects TRBV15 to TRBJ2-3; 8 nucleotides agree with TRBD2. Germline CDR1 is LNHNV and CDR2 is YYDKDF (reference sequence). J was trimmed by 4 bases and V by 1 base; bases with no gene match: 7. This CDR3 contains 16 residues. CDR3 DNA: TGTGCCACCAGCAGAGGGGGGGCGGGAGGACCAGATACGCAGTATTTT. Its translation is CATSRGGAGGPDTQYF.